This TCR beta chain stems from a study of molecular identifiers for immune sequencing clone quantification. Overall study context: Four of five splits of RNA from about 20,000 or 100,000 naive CD8 cells were sequenced in replicates. Study results and limitations: Underestimated sizes of highly expanded clones could result from identical TCR molecules that share a barcode. The study reportedly detected spiked Jurkat TCR RNA from one cell among some 940,000 naive cells.

About this clonotype itself: The antigen is not known.

Sorting was used to obtain naive CD8 T cells (CD8+CD4-CCR7+CD45RA+). One entry per CDR3 protein results from TCRdb running MiXCR on the PCR reads. The table has approximately 590,000 distinct CDR3 sequences, about 25% seen once; the top ten hold 0.7% to 0.95%. This clonotype originated in a human donor in good health. Some libraries in this study had Jurkat cell RNA spiked in. The specimen was naive CD8+ T cells from blood, with Jurkat cell RNA spiked in. Subset given: FACS-sorted CD8+CD4-CCR7+CD45RA+ naive T cells.

The CDR3 bases are TGTGCCTGGAGTGTATTGGACACCACTGAAGCTTTCTTT. Its translation: CAWSVLDTTEAFF. The chain combines TRBV30 with TRBJ1-1; D might be TRBD1 (5 bases). The V end lost 0 bases, the J end lost 4 bases, and 9 bases lay between the germline ends. This CDR3 region has 13 residues. Germline CDR1 reads GTSNPN; CDR2 reads SVGIG (reference sequence).